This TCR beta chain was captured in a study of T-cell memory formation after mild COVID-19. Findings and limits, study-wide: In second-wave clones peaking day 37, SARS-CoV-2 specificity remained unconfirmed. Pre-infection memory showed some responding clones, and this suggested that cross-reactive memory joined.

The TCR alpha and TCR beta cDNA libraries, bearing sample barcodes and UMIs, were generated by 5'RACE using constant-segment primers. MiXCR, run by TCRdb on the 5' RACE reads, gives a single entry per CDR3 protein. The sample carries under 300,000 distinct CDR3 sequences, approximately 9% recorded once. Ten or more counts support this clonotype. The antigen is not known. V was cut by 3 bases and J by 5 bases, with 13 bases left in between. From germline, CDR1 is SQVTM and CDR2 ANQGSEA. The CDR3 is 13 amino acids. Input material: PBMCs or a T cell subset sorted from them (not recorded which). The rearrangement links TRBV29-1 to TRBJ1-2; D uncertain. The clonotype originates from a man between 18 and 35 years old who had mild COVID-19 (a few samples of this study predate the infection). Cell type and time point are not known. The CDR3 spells CSVDHLDMYGYTF. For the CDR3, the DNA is TGCAGCGTTGACCACCTCGACATGTATGGCTACACCTTC.